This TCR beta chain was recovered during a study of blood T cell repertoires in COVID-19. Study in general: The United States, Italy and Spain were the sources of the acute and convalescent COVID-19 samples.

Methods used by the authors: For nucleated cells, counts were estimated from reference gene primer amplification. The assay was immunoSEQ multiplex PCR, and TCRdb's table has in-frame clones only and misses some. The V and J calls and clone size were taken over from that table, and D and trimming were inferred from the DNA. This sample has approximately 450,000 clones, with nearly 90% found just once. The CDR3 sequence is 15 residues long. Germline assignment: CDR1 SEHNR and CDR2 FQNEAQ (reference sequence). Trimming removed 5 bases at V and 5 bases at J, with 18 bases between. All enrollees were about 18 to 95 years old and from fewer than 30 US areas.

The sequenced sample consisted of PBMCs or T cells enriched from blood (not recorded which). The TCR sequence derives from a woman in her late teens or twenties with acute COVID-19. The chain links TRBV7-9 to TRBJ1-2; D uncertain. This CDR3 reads CASSLDLRMGYGYTF. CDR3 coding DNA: TGTGCCAGCAGCCTAGACCTGCGGATGGGTTATGGCTACACCTTC.